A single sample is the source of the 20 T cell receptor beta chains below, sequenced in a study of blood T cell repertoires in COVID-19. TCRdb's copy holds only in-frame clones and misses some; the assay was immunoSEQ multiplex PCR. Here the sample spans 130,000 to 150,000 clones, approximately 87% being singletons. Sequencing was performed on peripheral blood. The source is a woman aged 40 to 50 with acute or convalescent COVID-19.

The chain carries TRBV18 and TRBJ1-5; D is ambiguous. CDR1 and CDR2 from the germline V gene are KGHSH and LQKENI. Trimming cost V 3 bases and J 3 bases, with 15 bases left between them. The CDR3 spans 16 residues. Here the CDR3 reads CASSPSSGYNNQPQHF. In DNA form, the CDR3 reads TGTGCCAGCTCACCTAGTTCGGGGTACAACAATCAGCCCCAGCATTTT.

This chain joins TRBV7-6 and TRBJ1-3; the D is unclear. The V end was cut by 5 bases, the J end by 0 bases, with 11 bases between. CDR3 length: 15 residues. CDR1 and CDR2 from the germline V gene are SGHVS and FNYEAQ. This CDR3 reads CASSQFLYSGNTIYF. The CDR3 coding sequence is TGTGCCAGCAGCCAGTTTTTATACTCTGGAAACACCATATATTTT.

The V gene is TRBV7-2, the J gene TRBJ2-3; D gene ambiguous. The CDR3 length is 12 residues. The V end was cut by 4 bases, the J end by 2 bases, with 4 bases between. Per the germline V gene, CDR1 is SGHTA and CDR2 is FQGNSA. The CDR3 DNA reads TGTGCCAGCAGCTCCTACACAGATACGCAGTATTTT. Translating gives CASSSYTDTQYF.

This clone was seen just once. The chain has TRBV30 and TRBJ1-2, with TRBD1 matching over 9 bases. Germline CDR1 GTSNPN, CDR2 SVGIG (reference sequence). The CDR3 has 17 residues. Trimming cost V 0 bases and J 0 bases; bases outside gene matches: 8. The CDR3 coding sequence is TGTGCCTGGAGTGTACTTGGGACAGGGACAACTAACTATGGCTACACCTTC. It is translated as CAWSVLGTGTTNYGYTF.

Written as DNA, the CDR3 is TGTGCCAGCAGTTTTAGGGACACCGTAGACAATGAGCAGTTCTTC. It yields the protein CASSFRDTVDNEQFF. This rearrangement joins TRBV28 to TRBJ2-1; a weak D match, TRBD1 (6 bases). CDR3 length equals 15 residues. Germline CDR1 MDHEN, CDR2 SYDVKM. Trimming stripped 3 bases from V and 5 bases from J, with 14 bases between.

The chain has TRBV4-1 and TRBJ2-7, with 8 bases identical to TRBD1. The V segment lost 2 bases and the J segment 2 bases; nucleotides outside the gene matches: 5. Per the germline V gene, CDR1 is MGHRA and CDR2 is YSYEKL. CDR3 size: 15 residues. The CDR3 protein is CASSQHGTGTYEQYF. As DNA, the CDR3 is TGCGCCAGCAGCCAACATGGGACAGGCACCTACGAGCAGTACTTC.

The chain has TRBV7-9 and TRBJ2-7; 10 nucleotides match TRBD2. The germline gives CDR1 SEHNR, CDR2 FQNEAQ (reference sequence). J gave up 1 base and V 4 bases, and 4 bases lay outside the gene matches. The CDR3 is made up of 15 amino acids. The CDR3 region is CASSSGTSVSYEQYF. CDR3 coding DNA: TGTGCCAGCAGCTCGGGGACTAGCGTATCCTACGAGCAGTACTTC. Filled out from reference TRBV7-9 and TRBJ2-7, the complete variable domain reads DTGVSQNPRHKITKRGQNVTFRCDPISEHNRLYWYRQTLGQGPEFLTYFQNEAQLEKSRLLSDRFSAERPKGSFSTLEIQRTEQGDSAMYLCASSSGTSVSYEQYFGPGTRLTVT.

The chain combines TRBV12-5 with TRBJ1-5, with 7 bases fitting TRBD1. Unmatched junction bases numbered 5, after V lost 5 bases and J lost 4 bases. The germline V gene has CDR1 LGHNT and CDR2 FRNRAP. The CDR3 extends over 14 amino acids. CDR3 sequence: CASGLAGGNQPQHF. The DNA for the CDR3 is TGTGCTAGTGGTCTGGCAGGGGGGAATCAGCCCCAGCATTTT.

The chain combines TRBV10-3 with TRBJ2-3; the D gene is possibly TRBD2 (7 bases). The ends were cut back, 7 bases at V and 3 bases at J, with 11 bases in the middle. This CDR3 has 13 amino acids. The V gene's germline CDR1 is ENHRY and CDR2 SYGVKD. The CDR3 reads CAIKGGATDTQYF. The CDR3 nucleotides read TGTGCCATCAAAGGGGGGGCAACAGATACGCAGTATTTT.

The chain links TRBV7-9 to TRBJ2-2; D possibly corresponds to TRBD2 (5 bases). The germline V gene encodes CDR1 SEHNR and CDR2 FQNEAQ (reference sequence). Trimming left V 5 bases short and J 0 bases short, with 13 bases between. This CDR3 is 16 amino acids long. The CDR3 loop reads CASSPSTGSNTGELFF. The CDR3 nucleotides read TGTGCCAGCAGCCCTAGCACTGGGTCGAACACCGGGGAGCTGTTTTTT.

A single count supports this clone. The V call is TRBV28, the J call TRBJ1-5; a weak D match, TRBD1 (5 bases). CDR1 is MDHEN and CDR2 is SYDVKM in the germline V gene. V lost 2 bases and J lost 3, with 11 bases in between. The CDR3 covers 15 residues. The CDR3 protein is CASSLGLGDNQPQHF. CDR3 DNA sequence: TGTGCCAGCAGTTTAGGACTAGGGGACAATCAGCCCCAGCATTTT.

CDR3 coding DNA: TGTGCCAGCAGCCCCGGGACAGCCCTTCTCGGCTCTGGGGCCAACGTCCTGACTTTC. The encoded protein is CASSPGTALLGSGANVLTF. The rearrangement links TRBV7-3 to TRBJ2-6; 7 nucleotides match TRBD1. The CDR3 consists of 19 residues. Germline CDR1 is SGHTA and CDR2 is FQGTGA. V shed 5 bases, J shed 0 bases, and the junction held 13 bases outside the gene matches.

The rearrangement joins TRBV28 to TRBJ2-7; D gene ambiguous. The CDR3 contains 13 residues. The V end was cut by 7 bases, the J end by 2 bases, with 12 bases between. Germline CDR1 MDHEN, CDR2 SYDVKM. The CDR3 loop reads CASTTGVPYEQYF. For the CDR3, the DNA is TGTGCCAGCACCACCGGAGTCCCCTACGAGCAGTACTTC.

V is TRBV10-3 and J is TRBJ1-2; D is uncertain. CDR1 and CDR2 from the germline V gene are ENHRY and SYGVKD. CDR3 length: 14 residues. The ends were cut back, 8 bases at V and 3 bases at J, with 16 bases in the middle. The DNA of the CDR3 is TGTGCCATCGATGGCCGAGAGGGTGACTATGGCTACACCTTC. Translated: CAIDGREGDYGYTF.

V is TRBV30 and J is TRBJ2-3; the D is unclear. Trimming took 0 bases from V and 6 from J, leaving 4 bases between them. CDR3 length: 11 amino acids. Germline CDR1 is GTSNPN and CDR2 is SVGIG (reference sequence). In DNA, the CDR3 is TGTGCCTGGAGTGTTCCGGATACGCAGTATTTT. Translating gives CAWSVPDTQYF.

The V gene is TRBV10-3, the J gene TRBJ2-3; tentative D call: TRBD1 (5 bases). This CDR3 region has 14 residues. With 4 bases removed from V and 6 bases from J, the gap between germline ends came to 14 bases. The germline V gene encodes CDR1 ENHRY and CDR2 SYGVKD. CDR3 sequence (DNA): TGTGCCATCAGTGCCCAGGGTCTTCTGGATACGCAGTATTTT. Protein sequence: CAISAQGLLDTQYF.

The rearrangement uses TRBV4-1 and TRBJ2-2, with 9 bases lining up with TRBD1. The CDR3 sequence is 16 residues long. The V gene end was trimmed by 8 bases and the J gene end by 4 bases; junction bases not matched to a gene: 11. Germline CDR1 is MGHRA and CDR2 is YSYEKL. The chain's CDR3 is CASAGKGDRVTGELFF. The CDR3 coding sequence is TGCGCCAGCGCTGGAAAGGGGGACAGGGTCACCGGGGAGCTGTTTTTT.

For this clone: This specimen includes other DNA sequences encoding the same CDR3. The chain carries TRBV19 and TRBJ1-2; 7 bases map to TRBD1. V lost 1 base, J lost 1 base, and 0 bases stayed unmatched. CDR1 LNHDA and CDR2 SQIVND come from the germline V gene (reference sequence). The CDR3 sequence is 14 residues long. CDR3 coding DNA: TGTGCCAGTAGTATAGGACAGGGTAACTATGGCTACACCTTC. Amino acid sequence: CASSIGQGNYGYTF.

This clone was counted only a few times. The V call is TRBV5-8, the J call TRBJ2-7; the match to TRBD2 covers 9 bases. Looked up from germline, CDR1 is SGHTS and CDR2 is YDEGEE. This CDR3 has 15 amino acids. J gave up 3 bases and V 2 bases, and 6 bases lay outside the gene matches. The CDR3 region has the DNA TGTGCCAGCAGCTTCGGGACTAGCAATCGCTACGAGCAGTACTTC. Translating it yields CASSFGTSNRYEQYF.

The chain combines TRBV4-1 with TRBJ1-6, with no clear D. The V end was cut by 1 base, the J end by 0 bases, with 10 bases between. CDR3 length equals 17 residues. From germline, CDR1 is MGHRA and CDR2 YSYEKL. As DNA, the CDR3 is TGCGCCAGCAGCCAAGCCATGGGGAGCTCCTATAATTCACCCCTCCACTTT. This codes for CASSQAMGSSYNSPLHF.